What follows are 21 T cell receptor beta chains derived from one specimen sequenced in a study of OX40 agonist ivuxolimab in advanced cancers. TCRdb's table, derived via immunoSEQ multiplex PCR, lists solely in-frame clones and lacks some. Of roughly 40,000 clones in the sample, 75% to 85% were seen once. The source material was CD4+ or CD8+ T cells sorted from blood, sampled in a trial of the OX40 agonist ivuxolimab. Receptor source: an adult with an advanced solid tumor such as melanoma, head and neck, liver or kidney cancer.

This clone was found once. The V call is TRBV5-4, the J call TRBJ1-5; D is uncertain. This CDR3 region has 16 residues. Germline-derived CDR1 and CDR2 are SGHNT and YYREEE (reference sequence). Trimming shortened V by 1 base and J by 0 bases, and 11 bases separated the two germline ends. The CDR3 protein is CASSLWRKASNQPQHF. CDR3 in DNA: TGTGCCAGCAGCTTGTGGAGGAAGGCTAGCAATCAGCCCCAGCATTTT. The whole variable domain, filled in from reference TRBV5-4 and TRBJ1-5, reads ETGVTQSPTHLIKTRGQQVTLRCSSQSGHNTVSWYQQALGQGPQFIFQYYREEENGRGNFPPRFSGLQFPNYSSELNVNALELDDSALYLCASSLWRKASNQPQHFGDGTRLSIL.

This sequence joins TRBV5-1 and TRBJ2-1; tentatively, D is TRBD1 or TRBD2 (5 bases each). This CDR3 spans 15 amino acids. Per germline, CDR1 SGHRS and CDR2 YFSETQ. V lost 1 base to trimming and J lost 4 bases, with 12 bases between them. The CDR3 is CASSLWGSEYNEQFF. The CDR3 DNA reads TGCGCCAGCAGCTTGTGGGGGAGTGAGTACAATGAGCAGTTCTTC.

The chain uses TRBV14 and TRBJ2-7, with 11 bases that match TRBD2. J lost 0 bases, V lost 5 bases, and 3 bases had no gene match. The germline V gene encodes CDR1 SGHDN and CDR2 FVKESK. The CDR3 runs to 15 residues. The DNA of the CDR3 is TGTGCCAGCAGCAGAACTAGCGGGAGCTCCTACGAGCAGTACGTC. This gives the protein CASSRTSGSSYEQYV.

The CDR3 is CASSEAGVFNEQFF. Here the CDR3 DNA reads TGTGCCAGCAGTGAAGCGGGGGTCTTCAATGAGCAGTTCTTC. The genes are TRBV6-1 and TRBJ2-1, with D possibly being TRBD1 or TRBD2 (5 bases each). Germline V CDR1 and CDR2: MNHNS, SASEGT. V was cut by 0 bases and J by 6 bases, with 9 bases left in between. CDR3 length equals 14 residues.

The chain recombines TRBV7-9 with TRBJ1-3; 9 bases match TRBD1. V lost 6 bases and J lost 0; bases outside the gene matches: 3. The CDR3 totals 15 residues. Per germline, CDR1 SEHNR and CDR2 FQNEAQ (reference sequence). CDR3 amino acids: CASSKQGASGNTIYF. The CDR3, as DNA: TGTGCCAGCAGTAAACAGGGGGCCTCTGGAAACACCATATATTTT.

This chain links TRBV6-1 with TRBJ1-5; 10 bases are a match to TRBD1. The CDR3 is 15 residues long. Germline CDR1 MNHNS, CDR2 SASEGT. Trimming at V came to 6 bases and at J to 0 bases, leaving 2 bases not matched to a gene. The CDR3 protein is CASRTGGSSNQPQHF. CDR3 in DNA: TGTGCCAGCAGGACAGGGGGCAGTAGCAATCAGCCCCAGCATTTT.

This clone counts as medium-sized. This sequence joins TRBV4-1 and TRBJ1-5; possibly TRBD1 for D (5 bases). The germline V gene has CDR1 MGHRA and CDR2 YSYEKL. The length of the CDR3 is 18 residues. The V gene lost 1 base and the J gene lost 6 bases, with 22 bases spanning the gap. The CDR3 loop reads CASSQASGTNRGTQPQHF. Here the CDR3 DNA reads TGCGCCAGCAGCCAAGCAAGTGGGACGAATCGGGGAACTCAGCCCCAGCATTTT.

The J gene is TRBJ1-2, the V gene TRBV4-3; D unclear. The CDR3 spans 16 residues. The germline V gene encodes CDR1 LGHNA and CDR2 YSLEER. Trimming pared 0 bases from V and 4 bases from J, leaving 15 bases between. CDR3 residues: CASSQDGPDDRYGYTF. CDR3 nucleotide sequence: TGCGCCAGCAGCCAAGATGGGCCAGACGATCGCTATGGCTACACCTTC.

The J gene is TRBJ2-1, the V gene TRBV7-3, with D perhaps TRBD2 (5 bases). CDR1 is SGHTA and CDR2 is FQGTGA in the germline V gene. V was clipped by 4 bases and J by 12 bases, with 22 bases between them. This CDR3 spans 15 amino acids. In nucleotides, the CDR3 is TGTGCCAGCAGCTCAATCCAACGGGATTTATCACTGCAGTTCTTC. Translated: CASSSIQRDLSLQFF.

The CDR3, as DNA: TGTGCCAGCAGCTCCGCGGGGTCAGGCCTCTATGGCTACACCTTC. Protein sequence: CASSSAGSGLYGYTF. V usage is TRBV7-2 and J usage is TRBJ1-2; no clear D. Germline CDR1 is SGHTA and CDR2 is FQGNSA. V was pared by 4 bases and J by 4 bases, with 16 bases between. The CDR3 contains 15 residues.

This clone was seen more than once but under ten times. This sequence joins TRBV30 and TRBJ2-6; weak D call: TRBD1 (6 bases). CDR1 GTSNPN and CDR2 SVGIG come from the germline V gene (reference sequence). The CDR3 extends over 14 amino acids. Trimming took off 3 bases at V and 2 bases at J, with 8 bases between the two ends. The CDR3: CAWSPGAGANVLTF. DNA of the CDR3: TGTGCCTGGAGCCCAGGGGCTGGGGCCAACGTCCTGACTTTC. Complete variable domain (other parts from reference TRBV30 and TRBJ2-6): SQTIHQWPATLVQPVGSPLSLECTVEGTSNPNLYWYRQAAGRGLQLLFYSVGIGQISSEVPQNLSASRPQDRQFILSSKKLLLSDSGFYLCAWSPGAGANVLTFGAGSRLTVL.

The gene calls are TRBV9 and TRBJ2-2; perhaps TRBD1 as D (6 bases). V shed 4 bases and J shed 5 bases, with 9 bases lying between them. The germline CDR1 and CDR2 sequences are SGDLS and YYNGEE. CDR3 length: 13 amino acids. CDR3 sequence reads: CASSLTGTGELFF. The DNA of the CDR3 is TGTGCCAGCAGCCTTACAGGGACCGGGGAGCTGTTTTTT.

J is TRBJ1-1 and V is TRBV11-2, with no clear D. CDR3 length: 12 residues. CDR1 and CDR2 (germline): SGHAT, FQNNGV. Trimming took off 2 bases at V and 4 bases at J, with 5 bases between the two ends. The CDR3 DNA follows: TGTGCCAGCAGCTTATCCCTCACTGAAGCTTTCTTT. This gives the protein CASSLSLTEAFF.

J is TRBJ2-3 and V is TRBV9; 8 bases align to TRBD2. V was clipped by 0 bases and J by 2 bases; unmatched bases: 5. This CDR3 spans 16 amino acids. Per germline, CDR1 SGDLS and CDR2 YYNGEE. CDR3 nucleotide sequence: TGTGCCAGCAGCGTAGGACCGGGAGGGTCCACAGATACGCAGTATTTT. This sequence encodes CASSVGPGGSTDTQYF.

The rearrangement links TRBV5-1 to TRBJ2-5; 9 positions match TRBD2. This CDR3 is 15 amino acids long. Looked up from germline, CDR1 is SGHRS and CDR2 is YFSETQ. V shed 4 bases and J 3 bases; nucleotides not matched to a gene: 7. CDR3 coding DNA: TGCGCCAGCAGCCCCCGGACTAGCGTAAAAGAGACCCAGTACTTC. Protein sequence: CASSPRTSVKETQYF.

The gene calls are TRBV5-4 and TRBJ2-5; 7 bases fit TRBD2. The V gene's germline CDR1 is SGHNT and CDR2 YYREEE (reference sequence). The length of the CDR3 is 16 residues. V lost 0 bases to trimming and J lost 1 base; unmatched junction nucleotides: 6. The CDR3 protein is CASSLEPSGSQETQYF. The CDR3 DNA sequence: TGTGCCAGCAGCTTGGAACCTAGCGGATCCCAAGAGACCCAGTACTTC.

About this clone itself: One end of the junction fails to match germline, which may point to a read error. The CDR3 DNA sequence: TGTGCCAGCCCACCACGGGACCAGGACACAGATACGCAGTATTTT. The encoded protein is CASPPRDQDTDTQYF. The V gene is TRBV18, the J gene TRBJ2-3; D might be TRBD1 or TRBD2, each matching 5 bases. The CDR3 totals 15 residues. Germline values: CDR1 KGHSH, CDR2 LQKENI.

The chain has TRBV9 and TRBJ1-1; the match to TRBD1 covers 7 bases. Per the germline V gene, CDR1 is SGDLS and CDR2 is YYNGEE. The CDR3 runs 16 residues. V trimming: 4 bases; J trimming: 3 bases; junction bases outside the gene matches: 12. CDR3 bases: TGTGCCAGCAGCCCCTTACTCACAGGGGTAGACACTGAAGCTTTCTTT. Amino acid sequence: CASSPLLTGVDTEAFF. Together with reference TRBV9 and TRBJ1-1, the CDR3 gives the full variable domain: DSGVTQTPKHLITATGQRVTLRCSPRSGDLSVYWYQQSLDQGLQFLIQYYNGEERAKGNILERFSAQQFPDLHSELNLSSLELGDSALYFCASSPLLTGVDTEAFFGQGTRLTVV.

This sequence joins TRBV5-6 and TRBJ2-2, with no clear D. Germline CDR1 reads SGHDT; CDR2 reads YYEEEE. V shed 4 bases and J shed 3 bases, with 22 bases lying between them. The CDR3 spans 18 residues. CDR3 coding DNA: TGTGCCAGCAGCCAAAGCCGCGGATCATTTGGGTACACCGGGGAGCTGTTTTTT. Its protein product is CASSQSRGSFGYTGELFF.

The chain employs TRBV6-6 and TRBJ2-1; D is ambiguous. This CDR3 is built from 13 residues. The V gene lost 7 bases and the J gene lost 1 base, with 8 bases spanning the gap. CDR1 is MNHNY, CDR2 SVGAGI, per germline (reference sequence). CDR3 loop: CASTQASYNEQFF. The DNA of the CDR3 is TGTGCCAGCACGCAAGCTTCCTACAATGAGCAGTTCTTC.

The DNA of the CDR3 is TGTGCCAGCAGCGCCTTGGAGGGGGGTGGAAACACCATATATTTT. Encoded protein: CASSALEGGGNTIYF. J is TRBJ1-3 and V is TRBV9, with D maybe TRBD1 (6 bases). The CDR3 is 15 residues long. Trimming shortened V by 3 bases and J by 3 bases, and 13 bases separated the two germline ends. Germline values: CDR1 SGDLS, CDR2 YYNGEE.